The 7 T cell receptor beta chains presented below share a single source sample, sequenced in a study of blood T cell repertoires in COVID-19. TCRdb's table, derived via immunoSEQ multiplex PCR, lists solely in-frame clones and lacks some. Of 300,000 to 350,000 clones in the sample, over 75% were seen once. Sequencing input: PBMCs or T cells enriched from blood (not recorded which). These receptors all stem from a man aged 25-40 years who had recovered from COVID-19.

This chain links TRBV7-8 with TRBJ1-2; weak D call: TRBD1 (6 bases). V dropped 5 bases and J dropped 7 bases, with 26 bases sitting between them. The CDR3 covers 17 residues. Germline V lookup: CDR1 SGHVS, CDR2 FQNEAQ. Here the CDR3 reads CASSEGPGGPLMTGYTF. The CDR3 DNA reads TGTGCCAGCAGCGAGGGTCCGGGGGGCCCTCTAATGACTGGCTACACCTTC.

The V call is TRBV30, the J call TRBJ1-4; TRBD1 is a possible D gene (5 bases). V lost 0 bases and J lost 5, with 19 bases in between. CDR3 length: 17 amino acids. Germline CDR1 and CDR2: GTSNPN and SVGIG (reference sequence). The CDR3 coding sequence is TGTGCCTGGAGTGTACTGGTGCCAACAGGACTAAATGAAAAACTGTTTTTT. Translated: CAWSVLVPTGLNEKLFF.

This chain links TRBV27 with TRBJ1-1; D possibly corresponds to TRBD1 (5 bases). This CDR3 region has 16 residues. The V end lost 3 bases, the J end lost 1 base, and 15 bases lay between the germline ends. Germline-derived CDR1 and CDR2 are MNHEY and SMNVEV (reference sequence). CDR3 DNA: TGTGCCAGCAGTTTTAGTGGTGGGGGAGGGAACACTGAAGCTTTCTTT. This gives the protein CASSFSGGGGNTEAFF.

The chain is built from TRBV24-1 and TRBJ1-5; 8 nucleotides match TRBD1. The CDR3 spans 16 residues. Germline trimming cut 3 bases from V and 4 bases from J; bases unmatched to any gene: 7. Germline-derived CDR1 and CDR2 are KGHDR and SFDVKD. The CDR3 is CATSDPLTGVNQPQHF. CDR3 in DNA: TGTGCCACCAGTGATCCATTGACAGGGGTGAATCAGCCCCAGCATTTT.

V gene TRBV7-2 combines with J gene TRBJ2-2; D perhaps matches TRBD1 (6 bases). Trimming shortened V by 9 bases and J by 6 bases, and 17 bases separated the two germline ends. The CDR3 covers 14 residues. The germline V gene encodes CDR1 SGHTA and CDR2 FQGNSA. The CDR3 region has the DNA TGTGCCAGTGAAAAACAGGGCTACGCCGGGGAGCTGTTTTTT. Its protein product is CASEKQGYAGELFF.

This chain links TRBV7-8 with TRBJ1-1, with 8 bases identical to TRBD1. J gave up 3 bases and V 5 bases, and 11 bases lay outside the gene matches. This CDR3 contains 16 residues. Per germline, CDR1 SGHVS and CDR2 FQNEAQ. CDR3 sequence: CASSPGTGKGDTEAFF. The CDR3 DNA reads TGTGCCAGCAGCCCCGGGACAGGAAAGGGGGACACTGAAGCTTTCTTT.

This chain joins TRBV7-6 and TRBJ2-5, with 7 bases lining up with TRBD1. Trimming removed 5 bases from V and 6 bases from J; junction bases left unmatched: 6. Germline values: CDR1 SGHVS, CDR2 FNYEAQ. The CDR3 spans 13 residues. The CDR3 bases are TGTGCCAGCAGCGTCACGGGACAGCAGACCCAGTACTTC. It is translated as CASSVTGQQTQYF.